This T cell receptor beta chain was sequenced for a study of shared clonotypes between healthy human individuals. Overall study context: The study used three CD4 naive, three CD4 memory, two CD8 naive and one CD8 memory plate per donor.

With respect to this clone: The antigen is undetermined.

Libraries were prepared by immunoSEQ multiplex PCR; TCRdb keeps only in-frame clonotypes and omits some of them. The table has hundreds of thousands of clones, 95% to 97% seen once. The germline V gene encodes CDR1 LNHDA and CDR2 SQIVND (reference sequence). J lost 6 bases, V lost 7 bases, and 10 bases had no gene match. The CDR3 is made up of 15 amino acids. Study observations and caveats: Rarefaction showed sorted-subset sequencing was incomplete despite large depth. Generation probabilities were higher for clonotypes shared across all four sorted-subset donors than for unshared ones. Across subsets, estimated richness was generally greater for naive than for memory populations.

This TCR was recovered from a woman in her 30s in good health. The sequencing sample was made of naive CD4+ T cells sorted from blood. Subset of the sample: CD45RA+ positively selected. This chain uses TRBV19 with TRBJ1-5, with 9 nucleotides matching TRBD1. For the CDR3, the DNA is TGTGCCAGTACGAAGCGACAGGGGGTTGGTCAGCCCCAGCATTTT. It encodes CASTKRQGVGQPQHF.